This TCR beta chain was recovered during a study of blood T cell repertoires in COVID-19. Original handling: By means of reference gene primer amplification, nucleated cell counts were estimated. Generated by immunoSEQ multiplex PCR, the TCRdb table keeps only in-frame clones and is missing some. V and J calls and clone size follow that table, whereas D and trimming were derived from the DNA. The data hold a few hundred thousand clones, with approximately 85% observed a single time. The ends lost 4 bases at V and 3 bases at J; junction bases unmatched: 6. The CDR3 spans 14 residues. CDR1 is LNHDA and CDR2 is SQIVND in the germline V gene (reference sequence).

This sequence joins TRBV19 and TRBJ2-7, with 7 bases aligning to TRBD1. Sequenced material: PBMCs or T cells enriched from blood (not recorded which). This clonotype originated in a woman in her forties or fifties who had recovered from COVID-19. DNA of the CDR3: TGTGCCAGTAGTACCCGGACAGGTTTCTACGAGCAGTACTTC. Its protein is CASSTRTGFYEQYF.